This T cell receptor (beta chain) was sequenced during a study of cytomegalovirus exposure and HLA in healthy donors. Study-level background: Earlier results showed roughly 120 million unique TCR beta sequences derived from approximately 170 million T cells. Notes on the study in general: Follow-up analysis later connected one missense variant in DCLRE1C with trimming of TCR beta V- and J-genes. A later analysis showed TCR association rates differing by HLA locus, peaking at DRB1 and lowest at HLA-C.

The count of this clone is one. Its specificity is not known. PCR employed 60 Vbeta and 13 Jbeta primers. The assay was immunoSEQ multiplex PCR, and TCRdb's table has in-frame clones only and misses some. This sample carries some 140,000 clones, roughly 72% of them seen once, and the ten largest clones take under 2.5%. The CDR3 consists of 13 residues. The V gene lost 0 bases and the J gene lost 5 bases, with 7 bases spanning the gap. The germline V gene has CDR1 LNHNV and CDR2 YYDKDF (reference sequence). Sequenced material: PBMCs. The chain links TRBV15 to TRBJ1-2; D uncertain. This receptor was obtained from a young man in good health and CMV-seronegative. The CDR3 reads CATSRDNIYGYTF. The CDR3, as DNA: TGTGCCACCAGCAGAGATAACATTTATGGCTACACCTTC.